Sequencing of this T cell receptor (beta chain) was carried out in a study of cytomegalovirus exposure and HLA in healthy donors. Study findings and constraints: In vitro work confirmed that a few CMV-associated chains recognize CMV antigens. The study designated 160 or so TCR beta chains cytomegalovirus-associated.

Some clones are missing from TCRdb's copy, which holds only in-frame ones; the method was immunoSEQ multiplex PCR. The table shows approximately 150,000 clones, with about 89% occurring only once. For this clone: Its antigen is not identified.

V was clipped by 4 bases and J by 2 bases; unmatched bases: 9. CDR3 length equals 17 residues. Germline CDR1 is MDHEN and CDR2 is SYDVKM. The donors were members of the roughly 120-subject validation cohort (separate from the roughly 680-subject first cohort). This TCR derives from a man aged 18 to 30 in good health and CMV-seronegative. This chain connects TRBV28 to TRBJ2-3, with 10 bases that match TRBD2. The specimen was PBMCs. The CDR3 spells CASSSIGLAVITDTQYF. The CDR3 DNA reads TGTGCCAGCAGTTCGATAGGACTAGCGGTTATCACAGATACGCAGTATTTT.